This T cell receptor (beta chain) is from a study of human T cells and chemical hapten exposure. A few counts support this clonotype. Its antigen is still unknown. Study-wide findings and caveats: Positive correlation was observed between PT1 expanded TCR counts and patch test score.

Time point described: patch test 1, 2 weeks after DPC sensitization. Treatment given: therapeutic diphenylcyclopropenone sensitization with weekly scalp DPC. Between the trimmed V and J ends, which lost 3 bases and 4 bases, there was a span of 16 bases. There are 16 residues in the CDR3. Germline V lookup: CDR1 SGDLS, CDR2 YYNGEE. TCRdb reprocessed the RACE reads with MiXCR, giving one entry per CDR3 protein. Among 150,000 to 200,000 distinct CDR3 sequences listed, more than 12% were seen once. The receptor was isolated from a woman aged 25-40 years with alopecia areata. Some clones in this sample may be carry-over from other donors' samples. Here the sequenced sample was whole blood, taken in connection with sensitization to the hapten diphenylcyclopropenone (DPC). V is TRBV9 and J is TRBJ1-4; no definite D call. CDR3 sequence reads: CASSAGGAVVNEKLFF. CDR3 nucleotide sequence: TGTGCCAGCAGCGCAGGTGGCGCGGTTGTTAATGAAAAACTGTTTTTT.